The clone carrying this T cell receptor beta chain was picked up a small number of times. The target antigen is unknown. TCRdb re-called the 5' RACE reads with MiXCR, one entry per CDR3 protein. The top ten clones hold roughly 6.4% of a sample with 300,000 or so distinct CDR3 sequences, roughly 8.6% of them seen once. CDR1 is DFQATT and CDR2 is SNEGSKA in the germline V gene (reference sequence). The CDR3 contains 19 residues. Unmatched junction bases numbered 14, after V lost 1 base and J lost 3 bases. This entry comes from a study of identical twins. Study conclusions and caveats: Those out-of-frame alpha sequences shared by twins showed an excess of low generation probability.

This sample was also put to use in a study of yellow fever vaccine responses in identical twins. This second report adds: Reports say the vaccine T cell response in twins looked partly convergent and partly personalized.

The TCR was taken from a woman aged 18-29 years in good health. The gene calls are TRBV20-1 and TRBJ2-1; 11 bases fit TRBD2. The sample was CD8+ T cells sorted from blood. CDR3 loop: CSARASGGYLTGHYNEQFF. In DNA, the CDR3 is TGCAGTGCTAGAGCTAGCGGGGGGTACCTCACGGGACACTACAATGAGCAGTTCTTC.